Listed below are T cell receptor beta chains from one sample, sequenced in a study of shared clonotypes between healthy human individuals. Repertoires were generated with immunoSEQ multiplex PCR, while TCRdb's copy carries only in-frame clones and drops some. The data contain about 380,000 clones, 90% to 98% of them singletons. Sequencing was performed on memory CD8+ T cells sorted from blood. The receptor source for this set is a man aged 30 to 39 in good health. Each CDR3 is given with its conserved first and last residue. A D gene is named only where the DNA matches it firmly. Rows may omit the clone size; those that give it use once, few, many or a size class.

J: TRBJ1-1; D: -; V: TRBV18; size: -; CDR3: CASSPTVGLNTEAFF; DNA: TGTGCCAGCTCACCCACAGTAGGCCTAAACACTGAAGCTTTCTTT
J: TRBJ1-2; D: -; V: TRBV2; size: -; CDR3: CASSEAGREGYYTF; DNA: TGTGCCAGCAGTGAAGCTGGAAGGGAGGGATACTACACCTTC
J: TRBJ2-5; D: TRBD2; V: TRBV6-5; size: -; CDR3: CASSYWSSGSATQYF; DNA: TGTGCCAGCAGTTACTGGTCTAGCGGGAGTGCGACCCAGTACTTC
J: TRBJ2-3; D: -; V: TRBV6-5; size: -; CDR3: CASSYSSSAGTDTQYF; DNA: TGTGCCAGCAGTTACTCTTCTAGCGCCGGGACAGATACGCAGTATTTT
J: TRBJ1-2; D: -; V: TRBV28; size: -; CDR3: CASTPLFGGDGYTF; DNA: TGTGCCAGCACCCCCCTCTTCGGAGGAGATGGCTACACCTTC
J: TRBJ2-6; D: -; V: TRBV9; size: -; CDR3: CASSVDGRSGANVLTF; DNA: TGTGCCAGCAGCGTAGATGGACGCTCTGGGGCCAACGTCCTGACTTTC
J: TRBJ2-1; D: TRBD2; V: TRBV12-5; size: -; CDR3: CASGLVQSGRATEQFF; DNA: TGTGCTAGTGGTTTGGTACAAAGCGGGAGGGCCACTGAGCAGTTCTTC
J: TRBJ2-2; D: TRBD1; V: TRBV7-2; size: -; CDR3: CASSPRQGVGTGELFF; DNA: TGTGCCAGCAGCCCAAGGCAGGGGGTGGGGACCGGGGAGCTGTTTTTT
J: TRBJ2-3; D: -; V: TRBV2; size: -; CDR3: CASRRTSRDTQYF; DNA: TGTGCCAGCAGGCGGACATCTAGGGATACGCAGTATTTT
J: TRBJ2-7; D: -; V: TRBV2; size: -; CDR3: CASSQDYGQYF; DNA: TGTGCCAGCAGCCAAGACTACGGGCAGTACTTC
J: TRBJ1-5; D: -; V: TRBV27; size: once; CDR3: CASSNTGYSNQPQHF; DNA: TGTGCCAGCAGCAACACAGGGTATAGCAATCAGCCCCAGCATTTT
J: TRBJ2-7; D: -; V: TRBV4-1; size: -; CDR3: CASSQAMGPVREQYF; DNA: TGCGCCAGCAGCCAAGCAATGGGGCCGGTGAGGGAGCAGTACTTC
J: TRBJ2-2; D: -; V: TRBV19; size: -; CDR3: CASTQIYRDGNTGELFF; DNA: TGTGCCAGTACCCAAATCTACAGGGATGGGAACACCGGGGAGCTGTTTTTT
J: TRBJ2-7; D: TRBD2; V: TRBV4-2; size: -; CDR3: CASSNRYGLAGGLQREQYF; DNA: TGTGCCAGCAGCAACCGTTATGGACTAGCGGGAGGGCTTCAAAGGGAGCAGTACTTC
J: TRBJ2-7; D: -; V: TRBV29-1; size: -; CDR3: CRGGWGNF; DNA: TGCAGAGGAGGATGGGGAAACTTC
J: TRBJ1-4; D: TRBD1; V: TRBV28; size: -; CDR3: CASSSSAGGLNEKLFF; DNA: TGTGCCAGCAGTTCCTCTGCAGGGGGCCTAAATGAAAAACTGTTTTTT
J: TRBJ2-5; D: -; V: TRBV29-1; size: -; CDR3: CSVCLTPQETQYF; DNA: TGCAGCGTTTGTCTTACGCCGCAAGAGACCCAGTACTTC
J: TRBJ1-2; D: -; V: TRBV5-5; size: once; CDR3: CASRSMFTETYGYTF; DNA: TGTGCCAGCAGGTCTATGTTCACGGAAACCTATGGCTACACCTTC
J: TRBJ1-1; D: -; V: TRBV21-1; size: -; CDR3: CASSKGTGGRAFF; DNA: TGTGCCAGCAGCAAAGGGACAGGGGGGAGGGCTTTCTTT
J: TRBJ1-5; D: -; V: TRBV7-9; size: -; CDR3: CASSLAGGVQPQHF; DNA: TGTGCCAGCAGCTTAGCCGGGGGGGTGCAGCCCCAGCATTTT
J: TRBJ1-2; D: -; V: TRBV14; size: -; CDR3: CASSQGGNYGYTF; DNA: TGTGCCAGCAGCCAAGGGGGCAACTATGGCTACACCTTC
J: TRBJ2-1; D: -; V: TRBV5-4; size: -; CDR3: CASSLAVKGGYNEQFF; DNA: TGTGCCAGCAGCTTGGCCGTTAAAGGGGGCTACAATGAGCAGTTCTTC
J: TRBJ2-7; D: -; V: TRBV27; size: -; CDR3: CASSPHPGVAATYEQYF; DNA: TGTGCCAGCAGTCCGCACCCCGGGGTAGCGGCGACCTACGAGCAGTACTTC
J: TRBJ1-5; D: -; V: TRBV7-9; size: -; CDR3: CASSPGQYQPQHF; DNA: TGTGCCAGCAGCCCCGGACAGTACCAGCCCCAGCATTTT
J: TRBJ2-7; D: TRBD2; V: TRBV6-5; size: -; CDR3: CASSWSLLAGSSEQYF; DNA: TGTGCCAGCAGTTGGTCTCTGTTAGCGGGATCTTCCGAGCAGTACTTC
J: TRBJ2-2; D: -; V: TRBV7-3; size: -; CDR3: CASSLTNTGELFF; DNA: TGTGCCAGCAGCTTAACAAACACCGGGGAGCTGTTTTTT
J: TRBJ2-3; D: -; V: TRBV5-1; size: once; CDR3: CASRRTGTFNGDTQYF; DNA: TGCGCCAGCAGACGAACCGGGACTTTCAACGGAGATACGCAGTATTTT
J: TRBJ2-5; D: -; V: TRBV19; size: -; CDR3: CASSIRGQYQETQYF; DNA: TGTGCCAGTAGTATACGTGGGCAGTACCAAGAGACCCAGTACTTC
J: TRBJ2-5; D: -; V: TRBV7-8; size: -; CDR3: CASSHFGGPSQETQYF; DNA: TGTGCCAGCAGCCACTTCGGGGGACCATCACAAGAGACCCAGTACTTC
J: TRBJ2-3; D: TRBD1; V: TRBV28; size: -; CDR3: CASSHQGQGTDTQYF; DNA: TGTGCCAGCAGTCACCAGGGACAGGGCACAGATACGCAGTATTTT
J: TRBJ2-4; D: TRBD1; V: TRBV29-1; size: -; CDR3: CSVRQGAGAKNIQYF; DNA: TGCAGCGTTCGGCAGGGGGCGGGAGCCAAAAACATTCAGTACTTC
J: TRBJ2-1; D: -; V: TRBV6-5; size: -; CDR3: CASSYRGTYYNEQFF; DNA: TGTGCCAGCAGTTACCGGGGGACTTACTACAATGAGCAGTTCTTC
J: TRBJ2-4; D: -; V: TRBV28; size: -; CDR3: CASSFNVRVAKNIQYF; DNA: TGTGCCAGCAGTTTTAATGTAAGGGTAGCCAAAAACATTCAGTACTTC
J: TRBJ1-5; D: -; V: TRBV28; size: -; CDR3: CASSLETRQHF; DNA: TGTGCCAGCAGTTTGGAGACACGGCAGCATTTT
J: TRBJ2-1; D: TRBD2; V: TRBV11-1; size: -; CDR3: CASSPGTSGSRVDNEQFF; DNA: TGTGCCAGCAGCCCCGGGACTAGCGGGAGTAGGGTCGACAATGAGCAGTTCTTC
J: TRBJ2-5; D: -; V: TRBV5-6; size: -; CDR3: CASSLGGAGWETQYF; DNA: TGTGCCAGCAGCTTGGGAGGTGCGGGTTGGGAGACCCAGTACTTC
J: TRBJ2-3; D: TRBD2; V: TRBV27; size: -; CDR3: CASSYTSGAVDTQYF; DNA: TGTGCCAGCAGTTATACTAGCGGGGCGGTAGATACGCAGTATTTT
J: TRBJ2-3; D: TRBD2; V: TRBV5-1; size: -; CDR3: CASSWTSGTDTQYF; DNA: TGCGCCAGCAGCTGGACTAGCGGGACAGATACGCAGTATTTT
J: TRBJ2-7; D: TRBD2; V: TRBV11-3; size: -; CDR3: CASSLGSGDEQYF; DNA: TGTGCCAGCAGCCTCGGAAGCGGGGACGAGCAGTACTTC
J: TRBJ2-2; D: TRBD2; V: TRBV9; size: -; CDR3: CASSVGGLAGEQRAGELFF; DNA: TGTGCCAGCAGCGTGGGGGGACTAGCGGGAGAACAAAGGGCCGGGGAGCTGTTTTTT